Each of the 7 T cell receptor beta chains below was sequenced from the same sample in a study of control samples from healthy donors and cancer patients. The repertoire was sequenced with immunoSEQ multiplex PCR; TCRdb's copy has only in-frame clones and lacks some. The table shows some 48,000 clones, with about 94% occurring only once. Sequencing used PBMCs. The source of these receptors is a woman aged 50 to 60 with head and neck cancer.

The rearrangement joins TRBV29-1 to TRBJ2-1; TRBD2 agrees at 9 bases. With V trimmed by 3 bases and J by 0 bases, 6 bases remained unmatched. This CDR3 has 16 residues. Germline V gives CDR1 SQVTM, CDR2 ANQGSEA. Here the CDR3 DNA reads TGCAGCGTTGACTTAGCGGGAGACCCCTCCTACAATGAGCAGTTCTTC. It yields the protein CSVDLAGDPSYNEQFF.

The chain recombines TRBV29-1 with TRBJ2-7, with 7 bases matching TRBD1. The ends lost 7 bases at V and 2 bases at J; junction bases unmatched: 5. The CDR3 has 12 amino acids. From germline, CDR1 is SQVTM and CDR2 ANQGSEA. DNA for the CDR3: TGCAGCGGTAGACAGGGTCCCTACGAGCAGTACTTC. Translated: CSGRQGPYEQYF.

J is TRBJ1-2 and V is TRBV9, with D unclear. Germline values: CDR1 SGDLS, CDR2 YYNGEE. Trimming took 2 bases from V and 2 from J, leaving 13 bases between them. The CDR3 extends over 15 amino acids. CDR3 in amino acids: CASSVSGGVNYGYTF. CDR3 DNA sequence: TGTGCCAGCAGCGTTTCAGGTGGGGTAAACTATGGCTACACCTTC.

The genes are TRBV24-1 and TRBJ1-5; tentative D call: TRBD1 (5 bases). This CDR3 comprises 13 residues. V was cut by 10 bases and J by 2 bases, with 11 bases left in between. Germline V gives CDR1 KGHDR, CDR2 SFDVKD. CDR3 sequence reads: CATDRPGNQPQHF. The CDR3 DNA sequence: TGTGCCACTGACAGACCAGGCAATCAGCCCCAGCATTTT.

This sequence joins TRBV9 and TRBJ2-7, with 9 bases lining up with TRBD2. Germline CDR1 SGDLS, CDR2 YYNGEE. After removal of 0 bases from V and 0 bases from J, the junction contained 1 base not matched to a gene. CDR3 length equals 15 residues. This CDR3 is CASSVGLAASYEQYF. The CDR3 DNA sequence: TGTGCCAGCAGCGTAGGACTAGCGGCCTCCTACGAGCAGTACTTC.

The chain carries TRBV2 and TRBJ1-1; D is uncertain. Germline V gene lookup returns CDR1 SNHLY and CDR2 FYNNEI. CDR3 length equals 14 residues. The V end lost 7 bases, the J end lost 0 bases, and 12 bases lay between the germline ends. The CDR3 protein is CASTAGEVNTEAFF. The DNA of the CDR3 is TGTGCCAGCACGGCCGGGGAAGTGAACACTGAAGCTTTCTTT. Full variable domain (rest looked up from reference TRBV2 and TRBJ1-1): EPEVTQTPSHQVTQMGQEVILRCVPISNHLYFYWYRQILGQKVEFLVSFYNNEISEKSEIFDDQFSVERPDGSNFTLKIRSTKLEDSAMYFCASTAGEVNTEAFFGQGTRLTVV.

The chain recombines TRBV20-1 with TRBJ1-2; weak D call: TRBD1 (5 bases). Germline V gives CDR1 DFQATT, CDR2 SNEGSKA (reference sequence). The CDR3 consists of 14 residues. Deletions cut 3 bases from V and 8 bases from J, with 19 bases between. The DNA for the CDR3 is TGCAGTGCTAGTGTCAGGGATTTTTCCGGGGGCTACACCTTC. This translates into CSASVRDFSGGYTF.